Below, 10 T cell receptor beta chains from the same sample are listed, as sequenced in a study of OX40 agonist ivuxolimab in advanced cancers. Receptor amplification or capture employed the immunoSEQ multiplex PCR assay. TCRdb took over this immuneACCESS table, retaining in-frame rearrangements with V and J assigned. Such tables are incomplete; in checked studies, under half of the missing clones stem from an unresolved V gene, and the remainder is unexplained. Within this sample are under 80,000 clones, with roughly nine tenths of them counted one time only. In total, the top ten clones hold 0.76% of the sample. Here the sequenced sample was CD4+ or CD8+ T cells sorted from blood, taken in a trial of the OX40 agonist ivuxolimab. These receptors were obtained from an adult with an advanced solid tumor such as melanoma, head and neck, liver or kidney cancer.

This sequence joins TRBV6-5 and TRBJ2-7, with a possible D match to TRBD2 (5 bases). Germline CDR1 MNHEY, CDR2 SVGAGI. The CDR3 has 12 residues. Trimming left V 5 bases short and J 4 bases short, with 9 bases between. The CDR3 DNA reads as TGTGCCAGCAGTGCCTCGGGGTACGAGCAGTACTTC. It encodes CASSASGYEQYF.

The chain has TRBV2 and TRBJ2-1; 15 positions agree with TRBD2. CDR1 is SNHLY, CDR2 FYNNEI, per germline. Trimming cost V 5 bases and J 9 bases; bases outside gene matches: 5. The CDR3 consists of 15 residues. The CDR3 nucleotides are TGTGCCAGCAGTACGGGACTAGCGGGGGGCCCTGAGCAGTTCTTC. Its translation is CASSTGLAGGPEQFF. Based on the CDR3 plus reference TRBV2 and TRBJ2-1, the full variable domain is EPEVTQTPSHQVTQMGQEVILRCVPISNHLYFYWYRQILGQKVEFLVSFYNNEISEKSEIFDDQFSVERPDGSNFTLKIRSTKLEDSAMYFCASSTGLAGGPEQFFGPGTRLTVL.

This clone was recorded only once. The chain employs TRBV18 and TRBJ1-1; D is unclear. Germline V lookup: CDR1 KGHSH, CDR2 LQKENI. Trimming took 0 bases from V and 1 from J, leaving 6 bases between them. The CDR3 totals 14 residues. In nucleotides, the CDR3 is TGTGCCAGCTCACCACCGCAGCCGAACACTGAAGCTTTCTTT. Protein: CASSPPQPNTEAFF.

The table lists this clone with a count of one. This chain links TRBV10-1 with TRBJ1-1; D is perhaps TRBD1 (6 bases). V was cut by 3 bases and J by 6 bases, with 11 bases left in between. Germline loops: CDR1 WNHNN, CDR2 SYGVQD (reference sequence). The CDR3 sequence is 13 residues long. CDR3 in DNA: TGCGCCAGCAGTGAAACAAACAGGGCTGAAGCTTTCTTT. Its protein is CASSETNRAEAFF.

This clone was counted between two and nine times. The chain combines TRBV27 with TRBJ1-5, with D maybe TRBD1 (6 bases). CDR3 size: 15 residues. Trimming removed 4 bases at V and 4 bases at J, with 14 bases between. Germline V gene sequence: CDR1 MNHEY, CDR2 SMNVEV (reference sequence). This chain's CDR3 is CASSSDIGGNQPQHF. CDR3 bases: TGTGCCAGCAGTTCCGACATAGGGGGAAATCAGCCCCAGCATTTT.

The CDR3 reads CASRGGGGDTQYF. In DNA, the CDR3 is TGTGCCAGTCGGGGGGGCGGTGGAGATACGCAGTATTTT. The chain combines TRBV6-5 with TRBJ2-3; 8 bases are a match to TRBD2. Germline-derived CDR1 and CDR2 are MNHEY and SVGAGI. J lost 5 bases, V lost 9 bases, and 7 bases had no gene match. The CDR3 covers 13 residues.

This clone has just a few counts. The chain employs TRBV5-1 and TRBJ2-3; 9 bases are shared with TRBD2. Germline V gene data show CDR1 as SGHRS and CDR2 as YFSETQ. Trimming took 6 bases from V and 10 from J; bases not matched to a gene: 9. CDR3 length: 13 amino acids. CDR3 nucleotides: TGCGCCAGCACAACCGGGACTAGCAGCTCGCAGTATTTT. Translated, it gives CASTTGTSSSQYF.

The rearrangement joins TRBV4-2 to TRBJ2-7; 8 nucleotides align to TRBD1. Germline CDR1 reads LGHNA; CDR2 reads YNFKEQ. Trimming removed 6 bases from V and 1 base from J; junction bases left unmatched: 5. The CDR3 is made up of 14 amino acids. CDR3 DNA sequence: TGTGCCAGCAGATCAGGGGGCGCGTCCTACGAGCAGTACTTC. Residues: CASRSGGASYEQYF.

This clone has just one count. The chain has TRBV6-1 and TRBJ1-5; TRBD1 agrees at 8 bases. The trim removed 6 bases at V and 5 bases at J, leaving 6 bases unmatched. CDR3 length equals 14 residues. Germline CDR1 reads MNHNS; CDR2 reads SASEGT. CDR3 nucleotides: TGTGCCAGCAGCCAAGACAGGGGCCATCAGCCCCAGCATTTT. Residues: CASSQDRGHQPQHF.

This sequence joins TRBV30 and TRBJ2-3; 13 bases map to TRBD2. CDR1 and CDR2 (germline): GTSNPN, SVGIG (reference sequence). V trimming: 1 base; J trimming: 1 base; junction bases outside the gene matches: 2. This CDR3 has 16 amino acids. DNA of the CDR3: TGTGCCTGGAGTGGGACTAGCGGGAGAGGCACAGATACGCAGTATTTT. It is translated as CAWSGTSGRGTDTQYF.